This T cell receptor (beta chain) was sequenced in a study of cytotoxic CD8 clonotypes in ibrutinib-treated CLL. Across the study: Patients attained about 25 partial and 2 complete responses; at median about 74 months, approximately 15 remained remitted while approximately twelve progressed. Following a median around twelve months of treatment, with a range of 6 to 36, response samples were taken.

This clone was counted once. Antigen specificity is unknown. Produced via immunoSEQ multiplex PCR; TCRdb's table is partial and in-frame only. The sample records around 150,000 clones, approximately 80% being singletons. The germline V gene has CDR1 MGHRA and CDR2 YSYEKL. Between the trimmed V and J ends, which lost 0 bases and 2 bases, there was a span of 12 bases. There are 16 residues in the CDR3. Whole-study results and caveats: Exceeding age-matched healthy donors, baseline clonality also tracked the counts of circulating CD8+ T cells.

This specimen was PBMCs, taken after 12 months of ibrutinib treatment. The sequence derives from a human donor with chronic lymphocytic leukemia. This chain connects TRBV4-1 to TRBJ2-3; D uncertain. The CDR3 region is CASSQEGNAYTDTQYF. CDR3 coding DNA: TGCGCCAGCAGCCAAGAGGGGAATGCTTACACAGATACGCAGTATTTT.